The T cell receptor (beta chain) described here comes from a study of beta chain features in type 1 diabetes. Study summary: What patients shared with healthy donors was a similar profile of age, gender and cell yields. Study-wide results and limits: The study found that naive, central memory and Treg TCRB repertoires appeared more similar in patients than in healthy donors. Moderately but significantly shorter TCRB CDR3s were found in Type 1 diabetes patients in all four CD4+ subsets.

Since all of the isolated RNA was reverse transcribed, expressed TCRB transcripts were what got sequenced. Using immunoSEQ multiplex PCR, the repertoire was profiled, and TCRdb retains in-frame clones only, with some absent. The sample consists of roughly 45,000 clones, approximately 51% of them appearing once. Sorting that relied on CD45RO/CCR7/CD25/CD127/CD95/CD27 yielded CD4+ naive, central memory, regulatory and stem cell-like memory cells. As regards this clone: Its antigen is as yet unknown.

Germline V gives CDR1 MRHNA, CDR2 SNTAGT. V shed 2 bases and J 7 bases; nucleotides not matched to a gene: 2. This CDR3 contains 13 residues. Material: stem cell memory CD4+ T cells from blood. This sequence was found in a woman aged 25 to 45 in good health. This chain links TRBV6-4 with TRBJ2-1; 7 nucleotides match TRBD1. The CDR3 protein is CASSDGRGNEQFF. Written as DNA, the CDR3 is TGTGCCAGCAGTGACGGCAGGGGGAATGAGCAGTTCTTC.